The clone carrying this TCR beta chain occurred a few times. What it recognizes is unknown. This sample was taken from a study of blood T cells in healthy people across ages. On the study more broadly: For every two T cells, template switching captured about one barcoded beta molecule. The study's findings and limits: Leaving the PBMCs unsorted stopped any conclusive comparison of naive versus antigen-experienced cells.

Through a sample-barcoded 5' primer and a J-beta primer mix, a second PCR was run for roughly 7 to 11 cycles. TCRdb reprocessed the 5' RACE reads with MiXCR, giving one entry per CDR3 protein. The sample lists approximately 2,000,000 distinct CDR3 sequences, roughly 43% seen once, with roughly 23% in the top ten. From germline, CDR1 is SNHLY and CDR2 FYNNEI. The CDR3 covers 15 residues. Trimming left V 5 bases short and J 2 bases short, with 14 bases between. Every sample yielded at least 7 million isolated PBMCs. Each sample provided at least 5 micrograms of extracted total RNA. The specimen sequenced was blood. The TCR was taken from a human donor in good health. This chain links TRBV2 with TRBJ2-3; TRBD2 is a possible D gene (6 bases). In DNA, the CDR3 is TGTGCCAGCAGTAAGCGGGCGTCCCTCACAGATACGCAGTATTTT. It yields the protein CASSKRASLTDTQYF.